This T cell receptor beta chain was sequenced during a study of breast tumors, draining lymph nodes, adjacent tissues. The study, taken as a whole, reports: Compared with lymph nodes, tumors were less diverse; compared with nontumor tissue, more.

The sample holds many counts of this clonotype. Its cognate antigen is unknown. The lymph nodes were axillary draining lymph nodes from breast cancer patients. Via MiXCR, TCRdb re-called the multiplex PCR reads, giving one row per CDR3 protein. The sample has about 270,000 distinct CDR3 sequences, roughly 30% seen once. Material: axillary lymph node tissue. The TCR comes from a female donor with breast cancer. Some clones in this sample may be carry-over from other donors' samples.

The CDR3 region is CSARDLAGSPDTQYF. In DNA form, the CDR3 reads TGCAGTGCTAGAGATTTAGCCGGGAGCCCAGATACGCAGTATTTT. J is TRBJ2-3 and V is TRBV20-1, with D maybe TRBD2 (6 bases). Germline V CDR1 and CDR2: DFQATT, SNEGSKA (reference sequence). V was cut by 0 bases and J by 4 bases, with 14 bases left in between. This CDR3 is 15 amino acids long.